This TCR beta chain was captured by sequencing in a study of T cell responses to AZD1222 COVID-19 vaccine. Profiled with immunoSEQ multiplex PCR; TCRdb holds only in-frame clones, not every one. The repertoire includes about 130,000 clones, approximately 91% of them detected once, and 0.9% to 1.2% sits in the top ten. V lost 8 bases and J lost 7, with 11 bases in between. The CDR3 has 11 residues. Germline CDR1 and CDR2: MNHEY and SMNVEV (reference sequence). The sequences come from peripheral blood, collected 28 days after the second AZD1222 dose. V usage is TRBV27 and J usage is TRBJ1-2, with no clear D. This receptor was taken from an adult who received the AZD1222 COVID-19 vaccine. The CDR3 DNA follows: TGTGCCAGCGGTCCCCTTACTGGCTACACCTTC. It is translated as CASGPLTGYTF.